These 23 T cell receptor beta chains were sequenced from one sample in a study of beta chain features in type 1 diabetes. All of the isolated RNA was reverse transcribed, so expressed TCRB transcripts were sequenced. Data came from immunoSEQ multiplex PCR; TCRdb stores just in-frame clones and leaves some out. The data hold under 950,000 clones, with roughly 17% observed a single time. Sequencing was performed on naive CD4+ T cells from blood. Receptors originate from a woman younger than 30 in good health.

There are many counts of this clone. CDR3 loop: CAISSGLADGDTQYF. CDR3 DNA sequence: TGTGCCATCAGCAGTGGACTAGCGGACGGAGATACGCAGTATTTT. This chain links TRBV10-3 with TRBJ2-3, with TRBD2 matching 10 bases. Losses at the gene ends were 6 bases for V and 5 bases for J; bases not matched to a gene: 8. The CDR3 sequence is 15 residues long. Germline V gene sequence: CDR1 ENHRY, CDR2 SYGVKD.

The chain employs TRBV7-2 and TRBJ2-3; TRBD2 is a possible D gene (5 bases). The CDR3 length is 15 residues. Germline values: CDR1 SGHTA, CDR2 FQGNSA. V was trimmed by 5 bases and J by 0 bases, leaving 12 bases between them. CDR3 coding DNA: TGTGCCAGCAGCCTACTGACGGGGAGCACAGATACGCAGTATTTT. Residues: CASSLLTGSTDTQYF.

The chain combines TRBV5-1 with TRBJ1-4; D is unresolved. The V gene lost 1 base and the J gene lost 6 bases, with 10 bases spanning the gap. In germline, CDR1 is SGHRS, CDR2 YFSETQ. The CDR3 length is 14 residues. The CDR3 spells CASSLLPGYEKLFF. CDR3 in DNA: TGCGCCAGCAGCTTGCTCCCTGGATATGAAAAACTGTTTTTT.

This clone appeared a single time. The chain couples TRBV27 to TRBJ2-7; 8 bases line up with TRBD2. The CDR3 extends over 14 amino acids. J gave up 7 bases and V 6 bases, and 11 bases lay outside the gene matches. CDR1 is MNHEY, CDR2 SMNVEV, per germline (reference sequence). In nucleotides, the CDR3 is TGTGCCAGCAGAGGACTAGCCCAAAGAGGAGAGCAGTACTTC. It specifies CASRGLAQRGEQYF.

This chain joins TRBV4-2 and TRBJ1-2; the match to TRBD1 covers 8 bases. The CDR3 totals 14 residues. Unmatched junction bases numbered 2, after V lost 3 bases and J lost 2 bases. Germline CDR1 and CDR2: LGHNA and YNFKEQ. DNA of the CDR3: TGTGCCAGCAGCCACCGACAGGGGAACTATGGCTACACCTTC. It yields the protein CASSHRQGNYGYTF.

The DNA for the CDR3 is TGTGCCAGCACCCCCGGTCATACTCGTACCGCCGGGGAGCTGTTTTTT. Its protein is CASTPGHTRTAGELFF. The rearrangement links TRBV7-3 to TRBJ2-2; no firm D call. This CDR3 comprises 16 residues. Trimming pared 7 bases from V and 6 bases from J, leaving 21 bases between. Germline loops: CDR1 SGHTA, CDR2 FQGTGA.

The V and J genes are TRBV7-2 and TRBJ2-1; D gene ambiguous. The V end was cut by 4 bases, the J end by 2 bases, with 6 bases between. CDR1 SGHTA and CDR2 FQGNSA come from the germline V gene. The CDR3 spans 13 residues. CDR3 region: CASSSYTYNEQFF. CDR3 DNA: TGTGCCAGCAGCTCCTATACCTACAATGAGCAGTTCTTC.

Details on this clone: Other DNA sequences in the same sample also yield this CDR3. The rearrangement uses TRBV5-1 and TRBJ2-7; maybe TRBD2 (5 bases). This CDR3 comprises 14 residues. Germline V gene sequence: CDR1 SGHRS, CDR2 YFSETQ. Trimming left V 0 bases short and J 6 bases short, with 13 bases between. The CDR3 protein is CASSLAPGSGEQYF. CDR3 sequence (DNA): TGCGCCAGCAGCTTGGCCCCCGGCAGCGGCGAGCAGTACTTC.

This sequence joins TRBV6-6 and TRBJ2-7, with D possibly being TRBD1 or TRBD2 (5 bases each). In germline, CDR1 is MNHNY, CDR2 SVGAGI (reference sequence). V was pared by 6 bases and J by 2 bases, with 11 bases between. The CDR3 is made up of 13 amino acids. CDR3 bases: TGTGCCAGCAGGAGGGACGGTCCCTACGAGCAGTACTTC. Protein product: CASRRDGPYEQYF.

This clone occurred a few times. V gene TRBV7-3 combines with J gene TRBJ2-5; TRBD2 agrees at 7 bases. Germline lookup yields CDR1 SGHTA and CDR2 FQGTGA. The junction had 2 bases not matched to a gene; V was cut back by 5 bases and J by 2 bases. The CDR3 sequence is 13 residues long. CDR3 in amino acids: CASSPGLQETQYF. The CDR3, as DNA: TGTGCCAGCAGCCCGGGACTACAAGAGACCCAGTACTTC.

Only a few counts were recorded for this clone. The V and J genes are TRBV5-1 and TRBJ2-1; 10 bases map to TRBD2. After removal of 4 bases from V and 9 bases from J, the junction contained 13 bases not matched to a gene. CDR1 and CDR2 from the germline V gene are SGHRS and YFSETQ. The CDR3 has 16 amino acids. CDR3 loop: CASSLGLGLAPGEQFF. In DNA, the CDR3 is TGCGCCAGCAGCCTTGGGCTGGGACTAGCGCCTGGTGAGCAGTTCTTC.

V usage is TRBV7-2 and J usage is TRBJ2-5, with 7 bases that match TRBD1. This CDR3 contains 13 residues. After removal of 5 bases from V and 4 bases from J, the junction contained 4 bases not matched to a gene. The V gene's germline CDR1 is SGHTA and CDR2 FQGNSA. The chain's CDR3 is CASSRGQRETQYF. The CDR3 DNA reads TGTGCCAGCAGCAGGGGACAGAGAGAGACCCAGTACTTC.

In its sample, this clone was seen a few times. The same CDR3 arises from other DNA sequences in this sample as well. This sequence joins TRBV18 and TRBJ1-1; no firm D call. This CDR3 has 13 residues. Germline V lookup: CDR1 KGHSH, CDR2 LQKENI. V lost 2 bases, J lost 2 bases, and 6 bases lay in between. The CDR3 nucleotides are TGTGCCAGCTCACCATCAGAAAACACTGAAGCTTTCTTT. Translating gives CASSPSENTEAFF.

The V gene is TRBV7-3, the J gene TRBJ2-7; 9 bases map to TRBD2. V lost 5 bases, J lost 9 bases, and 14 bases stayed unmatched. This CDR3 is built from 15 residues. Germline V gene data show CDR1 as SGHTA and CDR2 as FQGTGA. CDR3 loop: CASSHPGLARSWQYF. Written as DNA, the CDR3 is TGTGCCAGCAGCCATCCGGGACTAGCCCGAAGTTGGCAGTACTTC.

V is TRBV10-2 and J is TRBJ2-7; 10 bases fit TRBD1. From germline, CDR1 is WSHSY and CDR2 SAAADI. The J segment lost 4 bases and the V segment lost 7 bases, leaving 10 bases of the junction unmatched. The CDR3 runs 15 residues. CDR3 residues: CASTGQGLAGYEQYF. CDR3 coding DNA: TGCGCCAGCACGGGACAGGGGTTAGCGGGATACGAGCAGTACTTC.

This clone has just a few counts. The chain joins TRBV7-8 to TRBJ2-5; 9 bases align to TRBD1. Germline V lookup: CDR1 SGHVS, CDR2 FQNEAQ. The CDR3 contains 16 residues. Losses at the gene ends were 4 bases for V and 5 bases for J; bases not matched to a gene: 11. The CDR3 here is CASSWGAGQGRETQYF. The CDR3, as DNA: TGTGCCAGCAGCTGGGGGGCGGGACAGGGAAGGGAGACCCAGTACTTC.

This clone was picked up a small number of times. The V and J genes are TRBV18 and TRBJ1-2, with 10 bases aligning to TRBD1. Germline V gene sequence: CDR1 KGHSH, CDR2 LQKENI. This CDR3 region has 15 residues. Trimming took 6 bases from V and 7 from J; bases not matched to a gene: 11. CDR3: CASSYLDRGQGGYTF. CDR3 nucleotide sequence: TGTGCCAGCTCGTACCTTGACAGGGGGCAAGGTGGCTACACCTTC.

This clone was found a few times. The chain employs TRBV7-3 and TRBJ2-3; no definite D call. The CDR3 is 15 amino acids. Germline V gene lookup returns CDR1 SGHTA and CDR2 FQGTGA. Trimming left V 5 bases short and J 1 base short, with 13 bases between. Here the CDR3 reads CASSNLGDGTDTQYF. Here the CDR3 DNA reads TGTGCCAGCAGCAACCTAGGTGATGGCACAGATACGCAGTATTTT.

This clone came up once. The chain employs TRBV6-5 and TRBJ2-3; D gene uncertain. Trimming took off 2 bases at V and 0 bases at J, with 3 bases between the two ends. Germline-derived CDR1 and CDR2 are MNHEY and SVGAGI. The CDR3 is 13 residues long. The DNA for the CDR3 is TGTGCCAGCAGTTACGAAAGCACAGATACGCAGTATTTT. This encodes CASSYESTDTQYF.

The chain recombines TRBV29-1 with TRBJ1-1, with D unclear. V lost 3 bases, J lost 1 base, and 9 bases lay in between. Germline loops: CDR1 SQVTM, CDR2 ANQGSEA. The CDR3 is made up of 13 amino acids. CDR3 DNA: TGCAGCGTTGATCGGGCGCAGAACACTGAAGCTTTCTTT. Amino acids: CSVDRAQNTEAFF.

The CDR3, as DNA: TGTGCCAGCAGACGGGGTACGGTCCTCGAGCAGTACTTC. Its protein is CASRRGTVLEQYF. The chain has TRBV28 and TRBJ2-7; weak D call: TRBD2 (5 bases). V was pared by 6 bases and J by 6 bases, with 15 bases between. Germline loops: CDR1 MDHEN, CDR2 SYDVKM. This CDR3 region has 13 residues. The whole variable domain, filled in from reference TRBV28 and TRBJ2-7, reads DVKVTQSSRYLVKRTGEKVFLECVQDMDHENMFWYRQDPGLGLRLIYFSYDVKMKEKGDIPEGYSVSREKKERFSLILESASTNQTSMYLCASRRGTVLEQYFGPGTRLTVT.

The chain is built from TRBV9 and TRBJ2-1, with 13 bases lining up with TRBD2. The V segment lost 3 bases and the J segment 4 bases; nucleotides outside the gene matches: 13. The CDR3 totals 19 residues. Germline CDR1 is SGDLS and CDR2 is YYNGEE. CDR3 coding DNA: TGTGCCAGCAGCGAAGGACTAGCGGGAGAGAGAGGAGGGTACAATGAGCAGTTCTTC. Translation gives CASSEGLAGERGGYNEQFF.

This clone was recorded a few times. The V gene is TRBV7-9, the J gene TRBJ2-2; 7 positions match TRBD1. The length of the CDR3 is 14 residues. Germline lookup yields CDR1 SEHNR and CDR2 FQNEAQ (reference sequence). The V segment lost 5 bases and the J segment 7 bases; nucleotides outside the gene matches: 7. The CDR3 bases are TGTGCCAGCAGCGACACAGGGGTTTTCGGGGAGCTGTTTTTT. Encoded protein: CASSDTGVFGELFF. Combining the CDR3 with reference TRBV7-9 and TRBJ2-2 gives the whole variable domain DTGVSQNPRHKITKRGQNVTFRCDPISEHNRLYWYRQTLGQGPEFLTYFQNEAQLEKSRLLSDRFSAERPKGSFSTLEIQRTEQGDSAMYLCASSDTGVFGELFFGEGSRLTVL.